This TCR beta chain stems from a study of cytomegalovirus exposure and HLA in healthy donors. Points from the study as a whole: Among TCR sequences, most were rare, though some public TCRs appeared in many donors. A reported reduction in N-insertions relative to the roughly 700-donor mean was seen in an Asian-associated ancestry cluster in a later analysis.

60 Vbeta and 13 Jbeta primers were used in PCR. Generated by immunoSEQ multiplex PCR, the TCRdb table keeps only in-frame clones and is missing some. The sample includes under 95,000 clones, roughly 77% of them seen just once. V was shortened by 2 bases and J by 1 base, with 5 bases between the two germline ends. The CDR3 contains 13 residues. CDR1 is MNHNS, CDR2 SASEGT, per germline. Notes on this clone: Its cognate antigen is unknown.

Sequenced material: PBMCs. The chain combines TRBV6-1 with TRBJ1-1; D not resolved. This sequence originates from a man aged 40-49 years in good health and CMV-seronegative. The CDR3 sequence is CASSESKNTEAFF. As DNA, the CDR3 is TGTGCCAGCAGTGAATCTAAGAACACTGAAGCTTTCTTT.